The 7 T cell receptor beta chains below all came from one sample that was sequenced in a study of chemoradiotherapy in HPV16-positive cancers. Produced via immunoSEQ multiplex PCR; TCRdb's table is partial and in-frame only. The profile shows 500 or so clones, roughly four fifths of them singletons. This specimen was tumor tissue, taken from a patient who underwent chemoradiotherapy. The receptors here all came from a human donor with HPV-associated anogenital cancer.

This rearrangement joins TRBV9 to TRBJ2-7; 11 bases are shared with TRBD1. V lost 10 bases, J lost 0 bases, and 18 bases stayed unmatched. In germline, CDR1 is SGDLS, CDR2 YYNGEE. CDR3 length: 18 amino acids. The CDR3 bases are TGTGCCCGTCGGGGGGACAGGGGGTCTCCCATAGCCTCCTACGAGCAGTACTTC. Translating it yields CARRGDRGSPIASYEQYF.

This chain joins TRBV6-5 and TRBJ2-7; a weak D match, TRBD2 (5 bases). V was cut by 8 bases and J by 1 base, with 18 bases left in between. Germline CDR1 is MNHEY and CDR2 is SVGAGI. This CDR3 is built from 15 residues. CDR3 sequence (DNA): TGTGCCAGCGGGGAGACTCATGGTAGTTCCTACGAGCAGTACTTC. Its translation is CASGETHGSSYEQYF.

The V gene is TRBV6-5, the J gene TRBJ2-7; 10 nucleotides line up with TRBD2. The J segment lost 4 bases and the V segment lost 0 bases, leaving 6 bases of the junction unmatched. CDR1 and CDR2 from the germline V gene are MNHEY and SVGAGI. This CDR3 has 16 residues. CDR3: CASSYSLSSGRYEQYF. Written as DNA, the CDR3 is TGTGCCAGCAGTTACTCTTTGTCTAGCGGGAGATACGAGCAGTACTTC.

DNA for the CDR3: TGTGCCAGCAGCGCCCGACTAGGGTACACCGGGGAGCTGTTTTTT. It specifies CASSARLGYTGELFF. The V call is TRBV9, the J call TRBJ2-2, with D tentatively TRBD2 (6 bases). V dropped 3 bases and J dropped 3 bases, with 12 bases sitting between them. The CDR3 loop spans 15 amino acids. Germline-derived CDR1 and CDR2 are SGDLS and YYNGEE.

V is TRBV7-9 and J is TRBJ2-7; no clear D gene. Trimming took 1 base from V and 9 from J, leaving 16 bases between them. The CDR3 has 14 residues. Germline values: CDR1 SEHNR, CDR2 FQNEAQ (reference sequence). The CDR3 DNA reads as TGTGCCAGCAGCTTAGACCCCGGCAGGCCTGGGCAGTACTTC. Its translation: CASSLDPGRPGQYF.

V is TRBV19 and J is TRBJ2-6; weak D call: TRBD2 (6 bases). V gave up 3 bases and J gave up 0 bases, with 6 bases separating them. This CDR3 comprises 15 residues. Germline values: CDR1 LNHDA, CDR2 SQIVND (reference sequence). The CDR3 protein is CASSIGGSGANVLTF. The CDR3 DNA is TGTGCCAGTAGTATCGGGGGCTCTGGGGCCAACGTCCTGACTTTC.

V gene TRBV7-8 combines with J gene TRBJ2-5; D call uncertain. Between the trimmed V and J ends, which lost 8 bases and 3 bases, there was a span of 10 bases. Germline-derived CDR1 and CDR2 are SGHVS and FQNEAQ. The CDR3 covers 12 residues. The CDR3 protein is CASAKDEETQYF. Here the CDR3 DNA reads TGTGCCAGCGCCAAGGACGAAGAGACCCAGTACTTC.